This is a list of T cell receptor beta chains from one sample in a study of blood T cell repertoires in COVID-19. The protocol was immunoSEQ multiplex PCR, while the TCRdb copy is restricted to in-frame clones and leaves out a portion. The sample has around 300,000 clones, almost 90% seen once. Input material: PBMCs or T cells enriched from blood (not recorded which). The receptor source for this set is a woman under 30 with acute COVID-19. Each CDR3 is given with its conserved first and last residue. Each record gives: J gene, clone size, V gene, D gene, CDR3 protein, CDR3 DNA. The D gene is left open where the match is weak. Only part of the rows carry a size: once, few, many, or a class if the clone is expanded.

j_call: TRBJ1-5
clone_size: NA
v_call: TRBV12-5
d_call: TRBD1
cdr3_aa: CASGMTGVGGNQPQHF
cdr3_nt: TGTGCTAGTGGTATGACAGGGGTGGGGGGTAATCAGCCCCAGCATTTT

j_call: TRBJ1-4
clone_size: NA
v_call: TRBV6-5
d_call: NA
cdr3_aa: CASSYPAGDLEEKLFF
cdr3_nt: TGTGCCAGCAGTTACCCTGCGGGAGACTTGGAGGAAAAACTGTTTTTT

j_call: TRBJ2-1
clone_size: NA
v_call: TRBV4-2
d_call: TRBD1
cdr3_aa: CASSQEGQVRPHEQFF
cdr3_nt: TGTGCCAGCAGCCAAGAAGGACAGGTCCGTCCTCATGAGCAGTTCTTC

j_call: TRBJ1-2
clone_size: NA
v_call: TRBV28
d_call: NA
cdr3_aa: CASRVYRDRGRNYGYTF
cdr3_nt: TGTGCCAGCAGAGTATACAGGGATAGAGGGCGCAACTATGGCTACACCTTC

j_call: TRBJ1-5
clone_size: NA
v_call: TRBV28
d_call: NA
cdr3_aa: CASNGAGAVVQPQHF
cdr3_nt: TGTGCCAGCAACGGGGCGGGGGCGGTAGTTCAGCCCCAGCATTTT

j_call: TRBJ1-2
clone_size: NA
v_call: TRBV14
d_call: NA
cdr3_aa: CASSPLYLTANYGYTF
cdr3_nt: TGTGCCAGCAGCCCATTATACCTAACAGCAAACTATGGCTACACCTTC

j_call: TRBJ1-5
clone_size: NA
v_call: TRBV21-1
d_call: NA
cdr3_aa: CASSPPGGAGNQPQHF
cdr3_nt: TGTGCCAGCAGCCCCCCGGGGGGGGCTGGCAATCAGCCCCAGCATTTT

j_call: TRBJ1-2
clone_size: NA
v_call: TRBV9
d_call: TRBD1
cdr3_aa: CASSAALSDRGGHGYTF
cdr3_nt: TGTGCCAGCAGCGCCGCCCTCTCGGACAGGGGGGGTCATGGCTACACCTTC

j_call: TRBJ2-3
clone_size: NA
v_call: TRBV3-1/TRBV3-2
d_call: TRBD2
cdr3_aa: CASSPQGSIAGGQSTDTQYF
cdr3_nt: TGTGCCAGCAGCCCGCAAGGTAGTATTGCGGGAGGGCAAAGCACAGATACGCAGTATTTT

j_call: TRBJ1-2
clone_size: NA
v_call: TRBV4-1
d_call: NA
cdr3_aa: CASSRAGEVRFNYGYTF
cdr3_nt: TGCGCCAGCAGCCGGGCGGGGGAAGTTAGGTTCAACTATGGCTACACCTTC

j_call: TRBJ2-1
clone_size: NA
v_call: TRBV7-6
d_call: TRBD2
cdr3_aa: CASSFAGLAGRDEQFF
cdr3_nt: TGTGCCAGCAGCTTCGCCGGACTAGCGGGTCGGGATGAGCAGTTCTTC

j_call: TRBJ2-1
clone_size: NA
v_call: TRBV5-1
d_call: NA
cdr3_aa: CASSLMGRGAYNEQFF
cdr3_nt: TGCGCCAGCAGCTTGATGGGCCGGGGTGCCTACAATGAGCAGTTCTTC

j_call: TRBJ1-2
clone_size: NA
v_call: TRBV24-1
d_call: NA
cdr3_aa: CATSSQKEPSYGYTF
cdr3_nt: TGTGCCACCAGTAGCCAGAAGGAGCCCTCCTATGGCTACACCTTC

j_call: TRBJ1-2
clone_size: NA
v_call: TRBV7-9
d_call: TRBD1
cdr3_aa: CASSLAGQGVYGYTF
cdr3_nt: TGTGCCAGCAGCTTAGCGGGACAGGGTGTCTATGGCTACACCTTC

j_call: TRBJ1-4
clone_size: NA
v_call: TRBV4-1
d_call: NA
cdr3_aa: CASSQVGTAGASGEKLFF
cdr3_nt: TGCGCCAGCAGCCAAGTGGGGACGGCAGGGGCTAGTGGGGAAAAACTGTTTTTT

j_call: TRBJ1-1
clone_size: NA
v_call: TRBV5-1
d_call: TRBD1
cdr3_aa: CASSSGPRQGAKHPEAFF
cdr3_nt: TGCGCCAGCAGCTCGGGACCAAGACAGGGGGCAAAACACCCTGAAGCTTTCTTT

j_call: TRBJ2-2
clone_size: NA
v_call: TRBV28
d_call: NA
cdr3_aa: CASSSTETTGELFF
cdr3_nt: TGTGCCAGCAGTTCAACAGAGACCACCGGGGAGCTGTTTTTT

j_call: TRBJ2-6
clone_size: NA
v_call: TRBV25-1
d_call: TRBD2
cdr3_aa: CASSEMGGSSGANVLTF
cdr3_nt: TGTGCCAGCAGTGAGATGGGGGGGTCATCCGGGGCCAACGTCCTGACTTTC

j_call: TRBJ1-6
clone_size: once
v_call: TRBV28
d_call: TRBD1
cdr3_aa: CASRVLGGRQGVRNSPLHF
cdr3_nt: TGTGCCAGCAGAGTCCTCGGGGGACGACAGGGGGTGAGGAATTCACCCCTCCACTTT

j_call: TRBJ1-1
clone_size: NA
v_call: TRBV28
d_call: NA
cdr3_aa: CASTPLLGLGTEAFF
cdr3_nt: TGTGCCAGCACCCCTCTCCTCGGGTTGGGCACTGAAGCTTTCTTT

j_call: TRBJ2-1
clone_size: NA
v_call: TRBV9
d_call: TRBD2
cdr3_aa: CASSLDSGRTNEQFF
cdr3_nt: TGTGCCAGCAGCTTAGATAGCGGGAGAACGAATGAGCAGTTCTTC

j_call: TRBJ2-5
clone_size: NA
v_call: TRBV11-2
d_call: NA
cdr3_aa: CASSAAETQYF
cdr3_nt: TGTGCCAGCAGCGCCGCGGAGACCCAGTACTTC

j_call: TRBJ2-1
clone_size: NA
v_call: TRBV27
d_call: TRBD1
cdr3_aa: CASSIRDRSEQFF
cdr3_nt: TGTGCCAGCAGCATCCGGGACAGAAGTGAGCAGTTCTTC

j_call: TRBJ2-7
clone_size: NA
v_call: TRBV7-9
d_call: NA
cdr3_aa: CASRSGVHEQYF
cdr3_nt: TGTGCCAGCCGCTCCGGGGTACACGAGCAGTACTTC

j_call: TRBJ2-7
clone_size: NA
v_call: TRBV6-1
d_call: TRBD2
cdr3_aa: CASSESPGLAGGTAEQYF
cdr3_nt: TGTGCCAGCAGTGAAAGCCCCGGACTAGCGGGAGGGACGGCCGAGCAGTACTTC

j_call: TRBJ1-6
clone_size: NA
v_call: TRBV28
d_call: NA
cdr3_aa: CASSLWQYNSPLHF
cdr3_nt: TGTGCCAGCAGTTTATGGCAGTATAATTCACCCCTCCACTTT

j_call: TRBJ1-1
clone_size: NA
v_call: TRBV6-5
d_call: NA
cdr3_aa: CASSQGWTEAFF
cdr3_nt: TGTGCCAGCAGTCAGGGGTGGACTGAAGCTTTCTTT

j_call: TRBJ1-1
clone_size: NA
v_call: TRBV28
d_call: NA
cdr3_aa: CASSSHPGRGITEAFF
cdr3_nt: TGTGCCAGCAGTTCCCACCCCGGACGAGGGATCACTGAAGCTTTCTTT

j_call: TRBJ2-3
clone_size: NA
v_call: TRBV5-1
d_call: NA
cdr3_aa: CASSLRGADTQYF
cdr3_nt: TGCGCCAGCAGCTTGAGGGGTGCGGATACGCAGTATTTT

j_call: TRBJ1-2
clone_size: NA
v_call: TRBV24-1
d_call: NA
cdr3_aa: CATSESPIYGYTF
cdr3_nt: TGTGCCACCAGTGAAAGCCCGATCTATGGCTACACCTTC

j_call: TRBJ1-5
clone_size: NA
v_call: TRBV2
d_call: NA
cdr3_aa: CASITGPGSNQPQHF
cdr3_nt: TGTGCCAGCATCACTGGGCCAGGGAGCAATCAGCCCCAGCATTTT

j_call: TRBJ2-7
clone_size: NA
v_call: TRBV6-5
d_call: NA
cdr3_aa: CASSYSNQGMSYEQYF
cdr3_nt: TGTGCCAGCAGTTACTCCAATCAGGGGATGTCCTACGAGCAGTACTTC

j_call: TRBJ1-1
clone_size: NA
v_call: TRBV3-1/TRBV3-2
d_call: NA
cdr3_aa: CASSQDLLNTEAFF
cdr3_nt: TGTGCCAGCAGCCAAGACCTACTCAACACTGAAGCTTTCTTT

j_call: TRBJ2-7
clone_size: NA
v_call: TRBV24-1
d_call: NA
cdr3_aa: CATSDCRCEQYF
cdr3_nt: TGTGCCACCAGTGATTGTCGGTGCGAGCAGTACTTC